What follows describes a single TCR beta chain. The data were obtained in a study of cytomegalovirus exposure and HLA in healthy donors. Germline CDR1 and CDR2: GTSNPN and SVGIG (reference sequence). Trimming removed 0 bases from V and 10 bases from J; junction bases left unmatched: 4. This CDR3 is 13 amino acids long. PCR involved 60 Vbeta and 13 Jbeta primers. Sequencing was performed with immunoSEQ multiplex PCR; in TCRdb, only in-frame clones are kept and a portion is missing. The sample lists 150,000 to 250,000 clones; around 80% were seen once. This receptor was identified in a man younger than 45 in good health and CMV-seronegative. Sequenced input: PBMCs. The chain couples TRBV30 to TRBJ2-1; 9 bases match TRBD2. The CDR3 nucleotides are TGTGCCTGGAGTGTTTTGCGGGAGGGGGAGCAGTTCTTC. It is translated as CAWSVLREGEQFF.